One sample yielded the 4 T cell receptor beta chains listed below, sequenced in a study of blood T cell repertoires in COVID-19 (dated by TCRdb to 2018 to 2020). Library creation used the immunoSEQ multiplex PCR assay. TCRdb holds this immuneACCESS table with in-frame rearrangements only. Some clones are missing; in checked studies, unresolved V genes explain under half, and the rest has no known cause. In this sample the table shows around 300,000 clones, 85% to 90% of which occur a single time. 2.9% of the sample is in the top ten clones. The material sequenced was peripheral blood. The receptor set was obtained from a woman aged 25 to 39 with COVID-19, enrolled during active disease.

The gene calls are TRBV30 and TRBJ1-3; D gene unclear. Trimming pared 3 bases from V and 2 bases from J, leaving 5 bases between. The CDR3 consists of 12 residues. Germline V gene sequence: CDR1 GTSNPN, CDR2 SVGIG (reference sequence). The CDR3 here is CAWSTAGNTIYF. The DNA of the CDR3 is TGTGCCTGGAGCACGGCTGGAAACACCATATATTTT.

This sequence joins TRBV5-1 and TRBJ1-1; no definite D call. CDR1 and CDR2 (germline): SGHRS, YFSETQ. CDR3 size: 14 residues. V gave up 1 base and J gave up 0 bases, with 7 bases separating them. The CDR3 DNA sequence: TGCGCCAGCAGCTTGCTTTACATGAACACTGAAGCTTTCTTT. Translated, it gives CASSLLYMNTEAFF. The complete variable domain, with remaining parts taken from reference TRBV5-1 and TRBJ1-1, reads KAGVTQTPRYLIKTRGQQVTLSCSPISGHRSVSWYQQTPGQGLQFLFEYFSETQRNKGNFPGRFSGRQFSNSRSEMNVSTLELGDSALYLCASSLLYMNTEAFFGQGTRLTVV.

This rearrangement joins TRBV27 to TRBJ1-1, with D unclear. The V gene's germline CDR1 is MNHEY and CDR2 SMNVEV (reference sequence). CDR3 length: 16 amino acids. Trimming cost V 6 bases and J 0 bases, with 17 bases left between them. The CDR3 protein is CASRPTRDRVNTEAFF. As DNA, the CDR3 is TGTGCCAGCAGGCCAACACGCGACCGGGTGAACACTGAAGCTTTCTTT.

In regard to this clone: The same CDR3 is also encoded by other DNA sequences in this sample. The chain has TRBV30 and TRBJ1-1; 7 bases fit TRBD1. V shed 1 base and J 4 bases; nucleotides not matched to a gene: 3. Per the germline V gene, CDR1 is GTSNPN and CDR2 is SVGIG (reference sequence). CDR3 length: 13 amino acids. CDR3 nucleotide sequence: TGTGCCTGGAGTGGACAGGGCGGCACTGAAGCTTTCTTT. This translates into CAWSGQGGTEAFF. The full variable domain, its missing parts supplied by reference TRBV30 and TRBJ1-1, is SQTIHQWPATLVQPVGSPLSLECTVEGTSNPNLYWYRQAAGRGLQLLFYSVGIGQISSEVPQNLSASRPQDRQFILSSKKLLLSDSGFYLCAWSGQGGTEAFFGQGTRLTVV.